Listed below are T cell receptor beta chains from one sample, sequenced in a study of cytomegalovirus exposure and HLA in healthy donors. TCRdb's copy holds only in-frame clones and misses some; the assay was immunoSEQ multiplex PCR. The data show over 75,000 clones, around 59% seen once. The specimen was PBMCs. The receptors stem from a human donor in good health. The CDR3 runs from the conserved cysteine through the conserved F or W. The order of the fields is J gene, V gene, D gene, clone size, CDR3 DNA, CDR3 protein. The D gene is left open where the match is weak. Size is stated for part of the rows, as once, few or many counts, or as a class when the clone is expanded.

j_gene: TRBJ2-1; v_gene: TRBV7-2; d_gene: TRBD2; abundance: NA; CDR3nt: TGTGCCAGCAGTGGGACTAGCGGGCGAAACAATGAGCAGTTCTTC; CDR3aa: CASSGTSGRNNEQFF
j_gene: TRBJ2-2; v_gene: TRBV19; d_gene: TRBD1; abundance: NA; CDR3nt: TGTGCCAGTACCGAGGACAGGCAGACCCTTCTTGGCACCGGGGAGCTGTTTTTT; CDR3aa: CASTEDRQTLLGTGELFF
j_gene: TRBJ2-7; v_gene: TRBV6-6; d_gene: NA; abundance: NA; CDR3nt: TGTGCCAGCGCCCGGGGGGCCTACTACGAGCAGTACTTC; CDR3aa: CASARGAYYEQYF
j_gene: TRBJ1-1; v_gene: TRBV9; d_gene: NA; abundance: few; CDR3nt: TGTGCCAGCAGCGGGACACGGAACACTGAAGCTTTCTTT; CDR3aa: CASSGTRNTEAFF
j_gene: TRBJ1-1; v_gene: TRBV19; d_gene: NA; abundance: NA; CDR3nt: TGTGCCAGTAGTATATACAGGGAGAGGACTGAAGCTTTCTTT; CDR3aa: CASSIYRERTEAFF
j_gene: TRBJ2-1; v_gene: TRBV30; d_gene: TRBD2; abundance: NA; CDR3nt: TGTGCCTGGGGTGGCGGGGGGACCTACAATGAGCAGTTCTTC; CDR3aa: CAWGGGGTYNEQFF
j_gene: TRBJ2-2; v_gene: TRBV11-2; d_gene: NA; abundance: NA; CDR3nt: TGTGCCAGCAGGGGGCCCGGGGAGCTGTTTTTT; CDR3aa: CASRGPGELFF
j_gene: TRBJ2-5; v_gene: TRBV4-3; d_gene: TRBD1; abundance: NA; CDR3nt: TGCGCCAGCAGCCAAGGGACAGGGCGGGGCGGGGAGACCCAGTACTTC; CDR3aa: CASSQGTGRGGETQYF
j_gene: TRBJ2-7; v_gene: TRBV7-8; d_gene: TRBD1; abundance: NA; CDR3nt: TGTGCCAGCAGCCCGCAACAGGGGCGGACCAGATACGAGCAGTACTTC; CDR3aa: CASSPQQGRTRYEQYF
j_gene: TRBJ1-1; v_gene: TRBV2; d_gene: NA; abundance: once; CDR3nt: TGTGCCAGCGGGGCAACAGGAATGAACACTGAAGCTTTCTTT; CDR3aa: CASGATGMNTEAFF
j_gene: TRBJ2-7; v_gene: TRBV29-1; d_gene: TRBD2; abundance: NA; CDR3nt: TGCAGCGTCACCGGGCTAGCGGGGTTATACGAGCAGTACTTC; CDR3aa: CSVTGLAGLYEQYF
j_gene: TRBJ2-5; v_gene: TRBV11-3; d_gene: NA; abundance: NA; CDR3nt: TGTGCCAGCAGCTTAGGTGACAGGTCGGAGACCCAGTACTTC; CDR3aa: CASSLGDRSETQYF
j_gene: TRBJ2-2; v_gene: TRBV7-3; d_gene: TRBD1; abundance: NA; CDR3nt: TGTGCCAGCAGCCAGACAGGGGGCAGGACCGGGGAGCTGTTTTTT; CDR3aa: CASSQTGGRTGELFF
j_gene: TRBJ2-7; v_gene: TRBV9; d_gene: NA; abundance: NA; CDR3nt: TGTGCCAGCAGCGTAGAGACAGCGGGCGAGCAGTACTTC; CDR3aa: CASSVETAGEQYF
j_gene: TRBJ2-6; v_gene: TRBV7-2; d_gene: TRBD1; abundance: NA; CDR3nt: TGTGCCAGCAGCAAAGGACAGGGGGTCTCTGGGGCCAACGTCCTGACTTTC; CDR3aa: CASSKGQGVSGANVLTF
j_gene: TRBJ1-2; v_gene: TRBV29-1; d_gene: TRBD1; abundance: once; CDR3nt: TGCAGCGCCCACCGAATCACAAAACAGGGGGCGGATGGCTACACCTTC; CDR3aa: CSAHRITKQGADGYTF